This T cell receptor (beta chain) originates from a study of radiotherapy plus CTLA-4 blockade in lung cancer (dated by TCRdb to between 2017 and 2018). Looking at the study overall: Among enrolled patients, around 18% had an objective response and about 30% reached disease control. What the work shows at the level of the full study, not this receptor alone: TCR clones derived from tumors expanded in peripheral blood after treatment with radiotherapy and ipilimumab. Early dynamic changes in blood T cell clones, together with increased serum interferon-beta after radiation, were reported as the strongest predictors of response.

In this study, focal radiation therapy paired with CTLA-4 blockade (ipilimumab) was tested in patients who had chemo-refractory metastatic non-small-cell lung cancer. Trimming leaves V shorter by 8 bases and J shorter by 8 bases, with the junction holding 12 bases beyond the gene matches. Measured from the cysteine to the phenylalanine, the CDR3 is 16 residues long. The entry retains the CDR3 DNA only, 48 bases that are in frame from base 1. The germline V gene provides CDR1 MDHEN and CDR2 SYDVKM. Preparation of the library involved the immunoSEQ multiplex PCR assay. The table was pulled from immuneACCESS by TCRdb, which kept in-frame rearrangements only. Such tables lose some clones; where checked, under half of the loss comes from unresolved V genes, and the rest has no known cause. The sample records roughly 50,000 clones, over 75% of which are singletons. The top ten hold 7.8% of the sample. Regarding this clone: Its antigen target is currently unknown. One base away there is no much larger clone; base qualities are not given.

Rearrangement joined TRBV28 to TRBJ2-1; TRBD2 lines up with 13 middle nucleotides. The source is a human donor with non-small cell lung cancer whose response to radiotherapy plus ipilimumab could not be evaluated. Specimen: peripheral blood, collected from a patient treated with radiotherapy plus ipilimumab. The nucleotide sequence reads TGTGCCAGCCACCGGACTAGCGGGAGTCGCTGGTATGAGCAGTTCTTC. This encodes CASHRTSGSRWYEQFF.